Following are 26 T cell receptor beta chains from one sample sequenced in a study of shared clonotypes between healthy human individuals. Libraries were prepared by immunoSEQ multiplex PCR; TCRdb keeps only in-frame clonotypes and omits some of them. In the table there are 600,000 to 750,000 clones, over 60% of which are singletons. Input material: memory CD4+ T cells sorted from blood. The subset is: CD45RA-negative fraction. Receptor source: a young woman in good health.

The chain has TRBV18 and TRBJ2-1, with D tentatively TRBD1 or TRBD2 (5 bases each). CDR3 length equals 17 residues. Germline lookup yields CDR1 KGHSH and CDR2 LQKENI. V was clipped by 0 bases and J by 5 bases, with 17 bases between them. For the CDR3, the DNA is TGTGCCAGCTCACCACCGGGTTGGGACGGACTTAACAATGAGCAGTTCTTC. Protein product: CASSPPGWDGLNNEQFF. Using reference TRBV18 and TRBJ2-1 for the parts outside the CDR3, the full variable domain is NAGVMQNPRHLVRRRGQEARLRCSPMKGHSHVYWYRQLPEEGLKFMVYLQKENIIDESGMPKERFSAEFPKEGPSILRIQQVVRGDSAAYFCASSPPGWDGLNNEQFFGPGTRLTVL.

V is TRBV5-8 and J is TRBJ2-2; TRBD2 might be the D (5 bases). V lost 4 bases and J 6 bases, leaving 19 bases between the germline ends. From germline, CDR1 is SGHTS and CDR2 YDEGEE. The CDR3 sequence is 16 residues long. The CDR3 coding sequence is TGTGCCAGCAGCCGGGTGTCGGGGTCGTTATCCGGGGAGCTGTTTTTT. Translating it yields CASSRVSGSLSGELFF.

V usage is TRBV5-1 and J usage is TRBJ2-1; 7 positions match TRBD1. The germline V gene has CDR1 SGHRS and CDR2 YFSETQ. The CDR3 is made up of 15 amino acids. Trimming cost V 4 bases and J 1 base; bases outside gene matches: 5. CDR3 protein: CASSRDSISYNEQFF. The CDR3 DNA reads as TGCGCCAGCAGCCGGGACAGTATTTCCTACAATGAGCAGTTCTTC.

To note about this clone: A far larger clone is one base from this, pointing to a likely read error. V and J are TRBV7-3 and TRBJ2-2; D call uncertain. The CDR3 has 13 amino acids. With 1 base removed from V and 3 bases from J, the gap between germline ends came to 3 bases. The germline V gene has CDR1 SGHTA and CDR2 FQGTGA. The CDR3: CASSLSYTGELFF. DNA for the CDR3: TGTGCCAGCAGCTTAAGTTACACCGGGGAGCTGTTTTTT.

The chain recombines TRBV19 with TRBJ2-2; 12 nucleotides match TRBD2. The CDR3 covers 17 residues. V lost 6 bases and J lost 5; bases outside the gene matches: 10. Germline CDR1 and CDR2: LNHDA and SQIVND (reference sequence). The CDR3 DNA reads TGTGCCAGTAGCACTAACGCACTAGCGGGAGGTACCGGGGAGCTGTTTTTT. As protein: CASSTNALAGGTGELFF.

This rearrangement joins TRBV11-2 to TRBJ2-1; D uncertain. Germline loops: CDR1 SGHAT, CDR2 FQNNGV. The CDR3 loop spans 12 amino acids. Trimming stripped 6 bases from V and 10 bases from J, with 13 bases between. This chain's CDR3 is CASSWSIGEQFF. For the CDR3, the DNA is TGTGCCAGCAGTTGGTCGATAGGGGAGCAGTTCTTC.

This chain uses TRBV7-8 with TRBJ2-7; 8 nucleotides align to TRBD2. After removal of 3 bases from V and 0 bases from J, the junction contained 1 base not matched to a gene. The CDR3 contains 14 residues. Germline V gene data show CDR1 as SGHVS and CDR2 as FQNEAQ. The CDR3 sequence: CASSLTSASYEQYF. The CDR3 nucleotides read TGTGCCAGCAGCTTGACTAGCGCCTCCTACGAGCAGTACTTC.

The CDR3 nucleotides are TGCGCCAGCAGCCAGGCCCGGGACAGGCCTTACAATGAGCAGTTCTTC. Its protein is CASSQARDRPYNEQFF. This sequence joins TRBV4-1 and TRBJ2-1; 8 bases align to TRBD1. V trimming: 3 bases; J trimming: 4 bases; junction bases outside the gene matches: 8. Germline V CDR1 and CDR2: MGHRA, YSYEKL. The CDR3 is made up of 16 amino acids.

The table lists this clone with a count of one. A read error may be the cause here, since a much bigger clone is one base away. This sequence joins TRBV5-4 and TRBJ1-2; unclear D gene. CDR1 and CDR2 from the germline V gene are SGHNT and YYREEE (reference sequence). CDR3 length: 12 amino acids. V was pared by 0 bases and J by 2 bases, with 2 bases between. The CDR3 is CASSLENYGYTF. As DNA, the CDR3 is TGTGCCAGCAGCTTGGAAAACTATGGCTACACCTTC.

V gene TRBV29-1 combines with J gene TRBJ1-3; weak D call: TRBD1 (5 bases). In germline, CDR1 is SQVTM, CDR2 ANQGSEA. CDR3 length: 12 residues. In DNA, the CDR3 is TGCAGTACTCAGGGATCTGGAAACACCATATATTTT. Translated: CSTQGSGNTIYF.

This chain connects TRBV25-1 to TRBJ2-1, with TRBD2 identical over 11 bases. The CDR3 is made up of 15 amino acids. After removal of 4 bases from V and 2 bases from J, the junction contained 1 base not matched to a gene. CDR1 is MGHDK, CDR2 SYGVNS, per germline. In DNA, the CDR3 is TGTGCCAGCAGTGGGACTAGCGGGCCCTACAATGAGCAGTTCTTC. This translates into CASSGTSGPYNEQFF.

The chain is built from TRBV5-1 and TRBJ1-1; TRBD1 is a possible D gene (5 bases). Trimming stripped 4 bases from V and 4 bases from J, with 5 bases between. Germline loops: CDR1 SGHRS, CDR2 YFSETQ. This CDR3 contains 11 residues. The CDR3 region is CASSGGTEAFF. DNA of the CDR3: TGCGCCAGCAGCGGGGGCACTGAAGCTTTCTTT.

Regarding this clone: The sample contains more than one DNA sequence encoding this CDR3. The CDR3: CASSPTRSGNTIYF. In nucleotides, the CDR3 is TGTGCCAGCTCACCTACGCGCTCTGGAAACACCATATATTTT. The chain couples TRBV18 to TRBJ1-3; D unclear. The germline V gene encodes CDR1 KGHSH and CDR2 LQKENI. This CDR3 has 14 amino acids. V was trimmed by 3 bases and J by 0 bases, leaving 6 bases between them.

The V and J genes are TRBV6-1 and TRBJ2-7, with 13 bases fitting TRBD2. This CDR3 region has 16 residues. J lost 2 bases, V lost 0 bases, and 1 base had no gene match. Germline CDR1 and CDR2: MNHNS and SASEGT. The CDR3 coding sequence is TGTGCCAGCAGTGAAGCTGGGACTAGCGGGGCCTACGAGCAGTACTTC. This translates into CASSEAGTSGAYEQYF.

The chain joins TRBV28 to TRBJ2-7; TRBD2 matches at 9 bases. The CDR3 covers 16 residues. The V gene's germline CDR1 is MDHEN and CDR2 SYDVKM. J lost 0 bases, V lost 6 bases, and 9 bases had no gene match. CDR3: CASRDLAGGSSYEQYF. CDR3 DNA: TGTGCCAGCAGGGACCTCGCGGGAGGGAGCTCCTACGAGCAGTACTTC.

This sequence joins TRBV28 and TRBJ2-6; D ambiguous. Trimming pared 3 bases from V and 2 bases from J, leaving 11 bases between. Germline CDR1 MDHEN, CDR2 SYDVKM. There are 16 residues in the CDR3. The CDR3 nucleotides are TGTGCCAGCAGTTTTGCAGGCCTGACTGGGGCCAACGTCCTGACTTTC. Translation gives CASSFAGLTGANVLTF.

A few counts support this clone. Other nucleotide sequences from this sample produce the same CDR3. The V and J genes are TRBV7-3 and TRBJ2-1; the D is unclear. Trimming pared 2 bases from V and 0 bases from J, leaving 11 bases between. Germline loops: CDR1 SGHTA, CDR2 FQGTGA. The CDR3 consists of 16 residues. CDR3 loop: CASSLLGTSSYNEQFF. CDR3 in DNA: TGTGCCAGCAGCTTACTGGGTACGAGCTCCTACAATGAGCAGTTCTTC.

The CDR3 spells CASSFLAGGPYNEQFF. The DNA for the CDR3 is TGCGCCAGCAGCTTTCTAGCGGGAGGGCCCTACAATGAGCAGTTCTTC. The genes are TRBV5-1 and TRBJ2-1; 12 nucleotides agree with TRBD2. The CDR3 covers 16 residues. V lost 2 bases, J lost 2 bases, and 2 bases stayed unmatched. Germline CDR1 and CDR2: SGHRS and YFSETQ.

V gene TRBV5-1 combines with J gene TRBJ2-7; 7 bases map to TRBD2. This CDR3 comprises 16 residues. Germline V lookup: CDR1 SGHRS, CDR2 YFSETQ. V was pared by 6 bases and J by 1 base, with 13 bases of the junction left unmatched. CDR3 coding DNA: TGCGCCAGCATCCCCGGGGAGGGGATGGGGTCCTACGAGCAGTACTTC. It is translated as CASIPGEGMGSYEQYF.

The chain joins TRBV6-4 to TRBJ1-1; D uncertain. Per the germline V gene, CDR1 is MRHNA and CDR2 is SNTAGT. V was clipped by 0 bases and J by 0 bases, with 5 bases between them. The CDR3 covers 14 residues. The CDR3 DNA follows: TGTGCCAGCAGTGACTCTTCTGTGAACACTGAAGCTTTCTTT. This codes for CASSDSSVNTEAFF.

This chain links TRBV9 with TRBJ2-2, with 7 nucleotides matching TRBD1. Germline assignment: CDR1 SGDLS and CDR2 YYNGEE. The CDR3 is 17 residues long. With V trimmed by 2 bases and J by 1 base, 8 bases remained unmatched. This CDR3 reads CASSVKRDSLNTGELFF. The DNA of the CDR3 is TGTGCCAGCAGCGTGAAGAGGGACAGCTTGAACACCGGGGAGCTGTTTTTT.

This clone showed up just a few times. The genes are TRBV7-2 and TRBJ2-3; D unclear. Between the trimmed V and J ends, which lost 0 bases and 0 bases, there was a span of 4 bases. The CDR3 spans 14 residues. CDR1 is SGHTA and CDR2 is FQGNSA in the germline V gene. CDR3 DNA: TGTGCCAGCAGCTTAGCCTGGAGCACAGATACGCAGTATTTT. This gives the protein CASSLAWSTDTQYF.

This chain connects TRBV11-2 to TRBJ2-7; TRBD1 agrees at 8 bases. CDR1 is SGHAT, CDR2 FQNNGV, per germline. V trimming: 4 bases; J trimming: 3 bases; junction bases outside the gene matches: 2. The CDR3 runs to 13 residues. The CDR3 nucleotides read TGTGCCAGCAGCTCGGACAGGGACTACGAGCAGTACTTC. This translates into CASSSDRDYEQYF.

V usage is TRBV7-6 and J usage is TRBJ2-7, with D unclear. V was pared by 5 bases and J by 2 bases, with 7 bases between. CDR1 is SGHVS, CDR2 FNYEAQ, per germline. There are 12 residues in the CDR3. CDR3 sequence: CASSQRTYEQYF. As DNA, the CDR3 is TGTGCCAGCAGCCAAAGGACCTACGAGCAGTACTTC.

Comments on this clone: Additional DNA sequences in this sample encode the identical CDR3. The chain couples TRBV19 to TRBJ2-3; D remains ambiguous. Trimming took 3 bases from V and 1 from J, leaving 8 bases between them. CDR3 length: 14 amino acids. Per the germline V gene, CDR1 is LNHDA and CDR2 is SQIVND (reference sequence). CDR3 nucleotide sequence: TGTGCCAGTAGTATTGGTCAAGGCACAGATACGCAGTATTTT. Translated: CASSIGQGTDTQYF.

By its share, this clone is medium-sized. The chain uses TRBV10-1 and TRBJ2-2; D is uncertain. The germline CDR1 and CDR2 sequences are WNHNN and SYGVQD (reference sequence). V lost 4 bases and J 7 bases, leaving 10 bases between the germline ends. This CDR3 comprises 13 residues. CDR3 sequence: CASSGVIGGELFF. The DNA of the CDR3 is TGCGCCAGCAGTGGGGTGATTGGCGGGGAGCTGTTTTTT.